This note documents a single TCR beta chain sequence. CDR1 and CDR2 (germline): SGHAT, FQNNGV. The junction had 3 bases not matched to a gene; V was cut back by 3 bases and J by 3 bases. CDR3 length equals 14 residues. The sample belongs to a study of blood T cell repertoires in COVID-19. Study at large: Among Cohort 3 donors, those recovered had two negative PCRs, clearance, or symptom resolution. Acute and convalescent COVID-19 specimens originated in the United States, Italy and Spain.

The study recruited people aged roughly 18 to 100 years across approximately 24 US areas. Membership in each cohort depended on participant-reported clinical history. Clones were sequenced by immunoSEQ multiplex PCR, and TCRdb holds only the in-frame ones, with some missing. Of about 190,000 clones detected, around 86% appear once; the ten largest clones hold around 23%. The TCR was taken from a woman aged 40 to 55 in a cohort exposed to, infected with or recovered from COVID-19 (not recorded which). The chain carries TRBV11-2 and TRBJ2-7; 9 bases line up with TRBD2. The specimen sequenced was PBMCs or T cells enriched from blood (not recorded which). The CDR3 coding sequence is TGTGCCAGCAGCTTCCAGCGGGGGGACTACGAGCAGTACTTC. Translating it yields CASSFQRGDYEQYF. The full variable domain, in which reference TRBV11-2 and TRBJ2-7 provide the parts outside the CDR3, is EAGVAQSPRYKIIEKRQSVAFWCNPISGHATLYWYQQILGQGPKLLIQFQNNGVVDDSQLPKDRFSAERLKGVDSTLKIQPAKLEDSAVYLCASSFQRGDYEQYFGPGTRLTVT.